This is a list of T cell receptor beta chains from one sample in a study of shared clonotypes between healthy human individuals. Clones were sequenced by immunoSEQ multiplex PCR, and TCRdb holds only the in-frame ones, with some missing. In the table there are some 490,000 clones, 81% of which are singletons. The sample taken for sequencing was PBMCs. The receptors originated from a woman aged 40 to 50 in good health. Some clones in this sample may be carry-over from other donors' samples. Both conserved end residues are part of each CDR3. The D gene is left open where the match is weak. Not all rows give a size; the values are once, few, many and, for expanded clones, a class.

D	size	J	V	CDR3	DNA
NA	NA	TRBJ2-2	TRBV28	CASSPSSENTGELFF	TGTGCCAGCAGTCCCAGTTCGGAAAACACCGGGGAGCTGTTTTTT
TRBD1	NA	TRBJ2-4	TRBV18	CASSPEGQALRYIQYF	TGTGCCAGCTCACCCGAGGGACAGGCACTTCGATACATTCAGTACTTC
TRBD1	NA	TRBJ2-2	TRBV11-3	CASSIRQGKPNTGELFF	TGTGCCAGCAGCATCCGACAGGGCAAGCCGAACACCGGGGAGCTGTTTTTT
TRBD2	NA	TRBJ2-7	TRBV15	CATSRHYPQRDAYEQYF	TGTGCCACCAGCAGACACTACCCCCAGCGGGACGCCTACGAGCAGTACTTC
NA	NA	TRBJ1-2	TRBV11-3	CASSYTSGGGYTF	TGTGCCAGCAGCTACACGTCGGGAGGTGGCTACACCTTC
NA	NA	TRBJ1-4	TRBV5-4	CASSFGQTNEKLFF	TGTGCCAGCAGCTTCGGACAGACTAATGAAAAACTGTTTTTT
NA	NA	TRBJ2-7	TRBV28	CATGGSYEQYF	TGTGCCACCGGCGGGTCCTACGAGCAGTACTTC
TRBD1	NA	TRBJ2-7	TRBV10-2	CASSPAGGSYEQYF	TGCGCCAGCAGCCCGGCAGGGGGTAGTTACGAGCAGTACTTC
NA	NA	TRBJ2-1	TRBV7-2	CASSLVVFASYNEQFF	TGTGCCAGCAGCTTAGTGGTTTTCGCCTCCTACAATGAGCAGTTCTTC
NA	NA	TRBJ1-5	TRBV10-3	CAVVADNQPQHF	TGTGCCGTAGTGGCAGATAATCAGCCCCAGCATTTT
NA	NA	TRBJ1-4	TRBV29-1	CSVVVRGGNEKLFF	TGCAGCGTTGTAGTACGGGGAGGTAACGAAAAACTGTTTTTT
NA	NA	TRBJ2-7	TRBV6-5	CASLGAAYGEQYF	TGTGCCAGCCTTGGGGCGGCCTACGGCGAGCAGTACTTC
NA	NA	TRBJ2-1	TRBV19	CASSARGDEQFF	TGTGCCAGTAGCGCCAGGGGAGATGAGCAGTTCTTC
NA	NA	TRBJ1-1	TRBV18	CASSPPANTEAFF	TGTGCCAGCTCACCACCGGCGAACACTGAAGCTTTCTTT
TRBD1	NA	TRBJ2-7	TRBV27	CASATRQGSDEQYF	TGTGCCAGCGCTACTCGACAGGGTAGCGACGAGCAGTACTTC
NA	once	TRBJ1-4	TRBV28	CASAGTNEKLFF	TGTGCCTCGGCAGGGACTAATGAAAAACTGTTTTTT
TRBD1	NA	TRBJ1-1	TRBV28	CASSLMPGGNTEAFF	TGTGCCAGCAGTTTGATGCCAGGGGGGAACACTGAAGCTTTCTTT
NA	NA	TRBJ2-2	TRBV13	CASSLQREISTGELFF	TGTGCCAGCAGCTTACAACGGGAAATAAGCACCGGGGAGCTGTTTTTT
NA	NA	TRBJ1-2	TRBV28	CASSRDRAQLGGYTF	TGTGCCAGCAGTAGGGACCGGGCCCAACTTGGGGGCTACACCTTC
TRBD1	NA	TRBJ2-5	TRBV5-6	CASSYRDRVYQETQYF	TGTGCCAGCAGCTACCGGGACAGAGTGTACCAAGAGACCCAGTACTTC
TRBD2	once	TRBJ2-1	TRBV19	CASSTPGTSGKFDEQFF	TGTGCCAGTAGTACCCCAGGGACTAGCGGGAAATTCGATGAGCAGTTCTTC
TRBD2	NA	TRBJ2-3	TRBV5-6	CASSLGGRVTQYF	TGTGCCAGCAGCTTAGGAGGGAGGGTCACGCAGTATTTT
NA	once	TRBJ2-5	TRBV5-1	CASSLVGGSQETQYF	TGCGCCAGCAGCTTGGTTGGGGGAAGCCAAGAGACCCAGTACTTC
TRBD1	NA	TRBJ2-3	TRBV5-4	CASSDRGSSDTQYF	TGTGCCAGCAGCGACAGGGGGTCATCAGATACGCAGTATTTT
TRBD1	NA	TRBJ1-4	TRBV6-6	CASSRQGAGEKLFF	TGTGCCAGCAGTCGACAGGGGGCGGGAGAAAAACTGTTTTTT
NA	NA	TRBJ2-3	TRBV4-3	CASSQERASDTQYF	TGCGCCAGCAGCCAAGAAAGGGCTAGCGATACGCAGTATTTT
TRBD2	once	TRBJ2-2	TRBV28	CASSLGLAENTGELFF	TGTGCCAGCAGTTTAGGACTAGCGGAGAACACCGGGGAGCTGTTTTTT
NA	NA	TRBJ1-4	TRBV7-9	CASSLMEKLFF	TGTGCCAGCAGCTTAATGGAAAAACTGTTTTTT
NA	few	TRBJ2-7	TRBV10-2	CASSEGGPGLADSYEQYF	TGCGCCAGCAGTGAGGGGGGGCCGGGGCTAGCGGATTCCTACGAGCAGTACTTC
NA	NA	TRBJ2-7	TRBV5-4	CASSPGHSYEQYF	TGTGCCAGCAGCCCGGGGCACTCCTACGAGCAGTACTTC
NA	NA	TRBJ1-1	TRBV5-1	CATSPTPHPETEAFF	TGCGCCACCAGTCCCACCCCTCATCCGGAGACTGAAGCTTTCTTT
NA	NA	TRBJ2-2	TRBV25-1	CASSDPAGELFF	TGTGCCAGCAGTGATCCCGCCGGGGAGCTGTTTTTT
NA	NA	TRBJ1-2	TRBV28	CASSRDKLIYGYTF	TGTGCCAGCAGTCGGGACAAGCTAATCTATGGCTACACCTTC
TRBD2	NA	TRBJ2-7	TRBV4-3	CASSQGTSGRGDEQYF	TGCGCCAGCAGCCAAGGGACTAGCGGGAGAGGCGACGAGCAGTACTTC
TRBD2	NA	TRBJ2-1	TRBV5-1	CASSLEVGGRWDEQFF	TGCGCCAGCAGCTTGGAGGTCGGCGGGAGGTGGGATGAGCAGTTCTTC
NA	NA	TRBJ1-5	TRBV18	CASSPTGISNQPQHF	TGTGCCAGCTCACCAACAGGAATTAGCAATCAGCCCCAGCATTTT
TRBD1	NA	TRBJ1-3	TRBV4-1	CASSQRDSSGNTIYF	TGCGCCAGCAGCCAACGGGACAGCTCTGGAAACACCATATATTTT
NA	once	TRBJ2-1	TRBV11-2	CASSPTRNSYNEQFF	TGTGCCAGCAGTCCGACTAGGAATTCCTACAATGAGCAGTTCTTC
TRBD1	NA	TRBJ2-5	TRBV6-5	CASTGTGVETQYF	TGTGCCAGCACCGGGACAGGGGTGGAGACCCAGTACTTC
TRBD2	NA	TRBJ2-6	TRBV28	CASSLAGAGANVLTF	TGTGCCAGCAGTTTAGCGGGGGCTGGGGCCAACGTCCTGACTTTC
NA	NA	TRBJ2-7	TRBV2	CASGKQGRDEQYF	TGTGCCAGCGGAAAACAGGGTAGGGACGAGCAGTACTTC
NA	few	TRBJ2-4	TRBV11-2	CASRSTDKNIQYF	TGTGCCAGCCGATCCACGGACAAAAACATTCAGTACTTC
NA	NA	TRBJ1-1	TRBV5-6	CASSFFRNTEAFF	TGTGCCAGCAGCTTTTTTCGCAACACTGAAGCTTTCTTT
TRBD2	NA	TRBJ2-7	TRBV10-1	CARLIAGGQLAYEQYF	TGCGCCAGACTAATAGCGGGAGGACAACTCGCCTACGAGCAGTACTTC
NA	NA	TRBJ2-2	TRBV11-2	CASSRYGELFF	TGTGCCAGCAGCCGGTACGGGGAGCTGTTTTTT
NA	NA	TRBJ2-3	TRBV7-3	CASRAEGTDTQYF	TGTGCCAGCAGGGCTGAGGGTACAGATACGCAGTATTTT
TRBD1	NA	TRBJ2-2	TRBV5-6	CASSFGQGRFSGELFF	TGTGCCAGCAGCTTCGGACAGGGTCGGTTCTCCGGGGAGCTGTTTTTT
NA	NA	TRBJ1-5	TRBV11-2	CASSLDWGAGQPQHF	TGTGCCAGCAGCTTAGATTGGGGGGCAGGTCAGCCCCAGCATTTT
TRBD2	NA	TRBJ2-3	TRBV5-1	CASSFFASGNTDTQYF	TGCGCCAGCAGCTTTTTTGCTAGCGGGAACACAGATACGCAGTATTTT
NA	NA	TRBJ1-3	TRBV18	CASSERREDTIYF	TGTGCCAGCTCTGAGAGGAGGGAGGACACCATATATTTT